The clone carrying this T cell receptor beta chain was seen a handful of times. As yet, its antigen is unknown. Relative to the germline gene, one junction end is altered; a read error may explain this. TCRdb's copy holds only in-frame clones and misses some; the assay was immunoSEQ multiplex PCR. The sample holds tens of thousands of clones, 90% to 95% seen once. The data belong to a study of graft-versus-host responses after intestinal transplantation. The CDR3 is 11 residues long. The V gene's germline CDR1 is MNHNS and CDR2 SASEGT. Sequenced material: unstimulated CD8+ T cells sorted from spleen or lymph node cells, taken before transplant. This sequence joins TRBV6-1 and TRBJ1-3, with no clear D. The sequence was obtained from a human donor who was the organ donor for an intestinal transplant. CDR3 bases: TGTGCCAGCAGTGCCTCCCCGGAGGAGACTTTT. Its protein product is CASSASPEETF.